This T cell receptor beta chain derives from a study of vaccination and CD4 T cells after COVID-19. For the study at large: The convalescents comprised six males and four females, two of them Hispanic.

Sequencing of DNA taken from cultured CD4+ T cells relied on the Oncomine TCR Beta short-read assay. Via MiXCR, TCRdb re-called the PCR reads, giving one row per CDR3 protein. The sample has 20,000 to 25,000 distinct CDR3 sequences; 46% are singletons. Indicated time point: late sampling 161 to 241 days after vaccination in three convalescent patients. Indicated treatment: roughly 10-day PBMC culture with coronavirus spike peptide pools or control peptides (ViraFEST assay). Remarks on this clonotype: Its antigen is undetermined.

With 6 bases removed from V and 4 bases from J, the gap between germline ends came to 13 bases. CDR1 SGHTA and CDR2 FQGNSA come from the germline V gene. The CDR3 extends over 15 amino acids. This receptor was taken from a human donor who had recovered from COVID-19. Sequences were derived from CD4+ T cells from blood, cultured in vitro, sampled about 7 months after SARS-CoV-2 vaccination. V is TRBV7-2 and J is TRBJ2-6; TRBD2 might be the D (6 bases). CDR3 in amino acids: CASRPSASGANVLTF. In nucleotides, the CDR3 is TGTGCCAGCAGGCCTAGCGCATCAGGGGCCAACGTCCTGACTTTC.